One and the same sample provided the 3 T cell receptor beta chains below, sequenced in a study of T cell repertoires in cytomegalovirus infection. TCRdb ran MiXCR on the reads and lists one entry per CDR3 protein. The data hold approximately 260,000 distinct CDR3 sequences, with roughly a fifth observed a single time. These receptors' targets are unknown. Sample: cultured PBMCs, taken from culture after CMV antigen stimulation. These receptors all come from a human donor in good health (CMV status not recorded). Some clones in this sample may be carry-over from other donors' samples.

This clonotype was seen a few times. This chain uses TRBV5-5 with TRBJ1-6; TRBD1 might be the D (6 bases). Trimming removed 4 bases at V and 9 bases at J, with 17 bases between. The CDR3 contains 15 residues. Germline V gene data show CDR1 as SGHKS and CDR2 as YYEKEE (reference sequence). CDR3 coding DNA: TGTGCCAGCAGCCCCGGGTCGACAGGAGGTTCACCCCTCCACTTT. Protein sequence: CASSPGSTGGSPLHF.

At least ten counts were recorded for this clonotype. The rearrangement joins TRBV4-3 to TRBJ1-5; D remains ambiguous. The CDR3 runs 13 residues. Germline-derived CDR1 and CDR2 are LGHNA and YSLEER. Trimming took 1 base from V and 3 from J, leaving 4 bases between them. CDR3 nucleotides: TGCGCCAGCAGCCAAGGGGTCAATCAGCCCCAGCATTTT. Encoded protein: CASSQGVNQPQHF.

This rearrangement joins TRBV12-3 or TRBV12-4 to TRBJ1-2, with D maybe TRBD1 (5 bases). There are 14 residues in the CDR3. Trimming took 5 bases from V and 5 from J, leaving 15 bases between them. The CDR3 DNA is TGTGCCAGCAGTCGAAGCCGGGACGGTTATGGCTACACCTTC. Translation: CASSRSRDGYGYTF.